This is a list of T cell receptor beta chains from one sample in a study of cytotoxic CD8 clonotypes in ibrutinib-treated CLL. The protocol was immunoSEQ multiplex PCR, while the TCRdb copy is restricted to in-frame clones and leaves out a portion. The repertoire holds fewer than 300,000 clones, with roughly 76% as singletons. The source material was PBMCs, sampled at disease progression, from a patient treated with ibrutinib. These receptors all stem from a human donor with chronic lymphocytic leukemia. The CDR3 runs from the conserved cysteine through the conserved F or W. The D gene is left open where the match is weak. Clone size is shown for a subset of rows, as once, few, many or a class of expanded clone.

CDR3 protein | CDR3 DNA | clone size | V gene | D gene | J gene
CASRRQGESYEQYF | TGTGCCAGCAGACGACAGGGGGAGTCCTACGAGCAGTACTTC | NA | TRBV11-2 | TRBD1 | TRBJ2-7
CASSYGTGAYEQYF | TGCGCCAGCAGCTACGGGACAGGTGCCTACGAGCAGTACTTC | NA | TRBV5-1 | TRBD1 | TRBJ2-7
CASSLPPYGRAVTGELFF | TGTGCCAGCAGTTTACCCCCGTACGGGAGGGCGGTAACCGGGGAGCTGTTTTTT | NA | TRBV28 | TRBD2 | TRBJ2-2
CASSYSSGGSQPQHF | TGTGCCAGCAGTTATTCGTCCGGGGGGAGCCAGCCCCAGCATTTT | NA | TRBV6-5 | NA | TRBJ1-5
CASSQEGSFTYEQYF | TGCGCCAGCAGCCAGGAAGGATCCTTCACCTACGAGCAGTACTTC | NA | TRBV4-3 | NA | TRBJ2-7
CASSRRAQNEQFF | TGCGCCAGCAGTAGGCGGGCCCAAAATGAGCAGTTCTTC | NA | TRBV5-1 | NA | TRBJ2-1
CASSIFPGQGPEQFF | TGTGCCAGTAGTATTTTCCCGGGACAGGGACCTGAGCAGTTCTTC | NA | TRBV19 | TRBD1 | TRBJ2-1
CASSDRSYSGANVLTF | TGTGCCAGCAGCGACCGGTCCTACTCTGGGGCCAACGTCCTGACTTTC | NA | TRBV6-4 | NA | TRBJ2-6
CASSLDYTEAFF | TGCGCCAGCAGCTTGGATTACACTGAAGCTTTCTTT | few | TRBV5-1 | NA | TRBJ1-1
CASSLQPPQETQYF | TGCGCCAGCAGCTTACAACCTCCCCAAGAGACCCAGTACTTC | NA | TRBV5-1 | NA | TRBJ2-5
CASSPHGMDIQYF | TGTGCCAGCAGCCCCCACGGTATGGACATTCAGTACTTC | NA | TRBV27 | NA | TRBJ2-4
CSVEGTGDLYEQYF | TGCAGCGTTGAAGGGACAGGCGATCTGTACGAGCAGTACTTC | NA | TRBV29-1 | TRBD1 | TRBJ2-7
CASSQHYRARSGYTF | TGTGCCAGCAGCCAACACTACAGGGCCAGGAGTGGCTACACCTTC | NA | TRBV14 | NA | TRBJ1-2
CASSRTSGSPYEQYF | TGTGCCAGCAGCCGAACTAGCGGGAGTCCCTACGAGCAGTACTTC | NA | TRBV7-6 | TRBD2 | TRBJ2-7
CASSSDAWGYEQYF | TGTGCCAGCAGTTCCGACGCCTGGGGGTACGAGCAGTACTTC | NA | TRBV28 | NA | TRBJ2-7
CASSPLAGRDTQYF | TGTGCCAGCAGCCCGCTAGCGGGGAGAGATACGCAGTATTTT | once | TRBV14 | TRBD2 | TRBJ2-3
CASSLAWQVPNYGYTF | TGCGCCAGCAGCTTGGCTTGGCAGGTACCCAACTATGGCTACACCTTC | NA | TRBV5-1 | NA | TRBJ1-2
CASSLLPSTDTQYF | TGTGCCAGCAGCTTACTCCCGTCCACAGATACGCAGTATTTT | NA | TRBV7-3 | NA | TRBJ2-3
CASSLIGDRAYGYTF | TGTGCCAGCAGCTTGATAGGAGACAGGGCATATGGCTACACCTTC | NA | TRBV5-6 | TRBD1 | TRBJ1-2
CSVIPGGSEAFF | TGCAGCGTAATCCCCGGCGGGTCTGAAGCTTTCTTT | NA | TRBV29-1 | NA | TRBJ1-1
CASRTRDSYEQYF | TGCGCCAGCAGGACCCGGGACAGCTACGAGCAGTACTTC | NA | TRBV5-1 | TRBD1 | TRBJ2-7
CASSKPTTRGRTGLFF | TGTGCCAGCAGCAAACCCACCACCCGGGGCCGCACAGGACTGTTTTTT | NA | TRBV7-6 | NA | TRBJ1-4
CASSQVGLAKNIQYF | TGCGCCAGCAGCCAAGTTGGCCTAGCCAAAAACATTCAGTACTTC | few | TRBV4-1 | NA | TRBJ2-4
CASTRGTPSTEQYF | TGCGCCAGCACGCGAGGGACACCCTCGACCGAGCAGTACTTC | NA | TRBV4-1 | NA | TRBJ2-7
CASSVAPTTGVYGYTF | TGTGCCAGCAGCGTAGCACCCACGACAGGAGTCTATGGCTACACCTTC | few | TRBV9 | NA | TRBJ1-2
CASSQALTSLDEQYF | TGTGCCAGCAGCCAAGCACTGACTAGTCTTGACGAGCAGTACTTC | few | TRBV14 | NA | TRBJ2-7
CASSDLWGARNEQFF | TGTGCCAGCAGTGACTTATGGGGGGCGAGGAATGAGCAGTTCTTC | NA | TRBV6-4 | NA | TRBJ2-1
CASSLSSMGDTQYF | TGTGCCAGCAGTTTAAGTAGTATGGGAGATACGCAGTATTTT | NA | TRBV28 | NA | TRBJ2-3
CASAVADKQFF | TGTGCCAGCGCCGTAGCGGACAAGCAGTTCTTC | NA | TRBV27 | NA | TRBJ2-1
CASSPAGAKSNQPQHF | TGTGCCAGCAGCCCGGCGGGGGCAAAAAGCAATCAGCCCCAGCATTTT | NA | TRBV5-6 | NA | TRBJ1-5
CASSLAQSGTQDGTQYF | TGTGCCAGCAGCTTAGCTCAAAGCGGGACCCAGGACGGGACGCAGTATTTT | NA | TRBV11-2 | TRBD2 | TRBJ2-3
CATSRDLFGNQPQHF | TGTGCCACCAGCAGAGACCTCTTCGGGAATCAGCCCCAGCATTTT | NA | TRBV15 | NA | TRBJ1-5
CASSGVMLGAGELFF | TGTGCCAGCAGTGGCGTTATGTTAGGGGCCGGGGAGCTGTTTTTT | few | TRBV28 | NA | TRBJ2-2
CASSLSGVGANVLTF | TGTGCCAGCAGCTTGTCCGGGGTCGGGGCCAACGTCCTGACTTTC | once | TRBV5-4 | NA | TRBJ2-6
CASSFRGLAGSKNIQYF | TGTGCCAGCAGCTTTCGGGGACTAGCGGGGTCCAAAAACATTCAGTACTTC | NA | TRBV5-6 | TRBD2 | TRBJ2-4
CASSVELAGAGELFF | TGTGCCAGCAGCGTAGAACTAGCGGGAGCCGGGGAGCTGTTTTTT | few | TRBV9 | TRBD2 | TRBJ2-2
CASSIGPGAGGDTQYF | TGTGCCAGTAGTATTGGTCCGGGAGCGGGAGGGGATACGCAGTATTTT | NA | TRBV19 | TRBD2 | TRBJ2-3
CSVSGVSMNTEAFF | TGCAGCGTTTCAGGGGTCAGCATGAACACTGAAGCTTTCTTT | once | TRBV29-1 | NA | TRBJ1-1
CASSEFSGYLYEQYF | TGTGCCAGCAGTGAATTTTCAGGGTATCTATACGAGCAGTACTTC | NA | TRBV2 | NA | TRBJ2-7
CASSLARASGKIGETQYF | TGTGCCAGCAGCTTAGCGCGGGCTAGCGGGAAGATCGGTGAGACCCAGTACTTC | NA | TRBV7-9 | TRBD2 | TRBJ2-5
CASSVRVPNTEAFF | TGTGCCAGCAGTGTAAGAGTTCCTAACACTGAAGCTTTCTTT | few | TRBV6-1 | NA | TRBJ1-1
CASSEGGSTEAFF | TGTGCCAGCAGTGAAGGAGGTAGCACTGAAGCTTTCTTT | NA | TRBV2 | NA | TRBJ1-1
CASSDTQGSNTGELFF | TGTGCCAGCAGTGACACACAGGGCTCGAACACCGGGGAGCTGTTTTTT | NA | TRBV25-1 | NA | TRBJ2-2
CASSLELQETQYF | TGTGCCAGCAGCTTGGAACTACAAGAGACCCAGTACTTC | NA | TRBV5-4 | NA | TRBJ2-5
CASSLVGGSGLEAFF | TGTGCCAGCAGCTTAGTTGGGGGCTCGGGGTTGGAAGCTTTCTTT | NA | TRBV7-2 | NA | TRBJ1-1
CASSMTGSAGNTIYF | TGTGCCAGCAGTATGACGGGTAGCGCTGGAAACACCATATATTTT | NA | TRBV6-5 | NA | TRBJ1-3
CASSLGPNTEAFF | TGTGCCAGCAGTTTAGGCCCGAACACTGAAGCTTTCTTT | NA | TRBV27 | NA | TRBJ1-1
CASSQDIVSNEKLFF | TGCGCCAGCAGCCAAGACATTGTCAGCAATGAAAAACTGTTTTTT | NA | TRBV4-1 | NA | TRBJ1-4